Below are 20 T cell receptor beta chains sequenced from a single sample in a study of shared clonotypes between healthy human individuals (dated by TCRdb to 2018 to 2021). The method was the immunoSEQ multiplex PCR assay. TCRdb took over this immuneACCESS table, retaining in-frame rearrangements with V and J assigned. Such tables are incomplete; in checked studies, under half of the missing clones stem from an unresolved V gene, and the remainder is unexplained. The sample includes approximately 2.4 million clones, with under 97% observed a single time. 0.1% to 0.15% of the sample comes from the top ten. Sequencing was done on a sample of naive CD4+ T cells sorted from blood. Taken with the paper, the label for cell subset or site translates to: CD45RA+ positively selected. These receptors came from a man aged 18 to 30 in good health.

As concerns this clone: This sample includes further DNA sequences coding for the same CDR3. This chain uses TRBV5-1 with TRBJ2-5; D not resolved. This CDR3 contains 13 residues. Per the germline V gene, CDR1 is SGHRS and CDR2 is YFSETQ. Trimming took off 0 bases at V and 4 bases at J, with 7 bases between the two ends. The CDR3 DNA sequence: TGCGCCAGCAGCTTGGGTGTGGGAGAGACCCAGTACTTC. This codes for CASSLGVGETQYF. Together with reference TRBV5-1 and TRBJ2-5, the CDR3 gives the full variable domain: KAGVTQTPRYLIKTRGQQVTLSCSPISGHRSVSWYQQTPGQGLQFLFEYFSETQRNKGNFPGRFSGRQFSNSRSEMNVSTLELGDSALYLCASSLGVGETQYFGPGTRLLVL.

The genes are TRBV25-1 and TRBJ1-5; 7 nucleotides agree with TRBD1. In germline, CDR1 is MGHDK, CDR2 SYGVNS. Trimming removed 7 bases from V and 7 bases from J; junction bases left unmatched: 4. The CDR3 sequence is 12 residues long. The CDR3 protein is CASKGAGQPQHF. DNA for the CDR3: TGTGCCAGCAAGGGGGCGGGACAGCCCCAGCATTTT.

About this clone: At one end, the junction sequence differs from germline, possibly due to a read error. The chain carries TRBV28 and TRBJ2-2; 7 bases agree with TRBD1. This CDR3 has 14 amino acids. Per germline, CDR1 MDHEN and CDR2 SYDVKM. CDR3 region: CACRGQVRIGELFF. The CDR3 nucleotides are TGTGCCTGCAGAGGACAGGTTAGGATCGGGGAGCTGTTTTTT.

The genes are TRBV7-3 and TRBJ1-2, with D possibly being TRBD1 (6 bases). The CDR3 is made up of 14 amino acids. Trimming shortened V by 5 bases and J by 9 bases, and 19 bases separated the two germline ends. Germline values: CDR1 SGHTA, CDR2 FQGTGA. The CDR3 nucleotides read TGTGCCAGCAGCCCTGGGGGGCAGGATAGGAGCTACACCTTC. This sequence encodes CASSPGGQDRSYTF. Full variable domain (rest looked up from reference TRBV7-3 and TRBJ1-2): GAGVSQTPSNKVTEKGKYVELRCDPISGHTALYWYRQSLGQGPEFLIYFQGTGAADDSGLPNDRFFAVRPEGSVSTLKIQRTERGDSAVYLCASSPGGQDRSYTFGSGTRLTVV.

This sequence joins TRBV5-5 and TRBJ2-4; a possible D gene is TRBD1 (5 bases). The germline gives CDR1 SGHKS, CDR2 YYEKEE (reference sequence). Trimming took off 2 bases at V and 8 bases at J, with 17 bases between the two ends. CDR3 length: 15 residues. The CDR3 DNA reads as TGTGCCAGCAGCTTAACATGGGGCGAAGGCTACATTCAGTACTTC. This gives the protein CASSLTWGEGYIQYF.

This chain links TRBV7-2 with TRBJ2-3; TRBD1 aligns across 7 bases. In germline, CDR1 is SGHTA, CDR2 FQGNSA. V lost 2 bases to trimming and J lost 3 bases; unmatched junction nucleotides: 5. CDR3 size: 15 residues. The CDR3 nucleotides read TGTGCCAGCAGCTTACAGGGGGTCAGAACAGATACGCAGTATTTT. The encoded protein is CASSLQGVRTDTQYF.

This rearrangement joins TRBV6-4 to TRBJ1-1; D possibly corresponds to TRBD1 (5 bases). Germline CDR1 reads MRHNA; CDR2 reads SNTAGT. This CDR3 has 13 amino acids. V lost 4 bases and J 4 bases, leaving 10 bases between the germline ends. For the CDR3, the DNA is TGTGCCAGCAGTGTTGCAGGGAGCACTGAAGCTTTCTTT. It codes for CASSVAGSTEAFF.

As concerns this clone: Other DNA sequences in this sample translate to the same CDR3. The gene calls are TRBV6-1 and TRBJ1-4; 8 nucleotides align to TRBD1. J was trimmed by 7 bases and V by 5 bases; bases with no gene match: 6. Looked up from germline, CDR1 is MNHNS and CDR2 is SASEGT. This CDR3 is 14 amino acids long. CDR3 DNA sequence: TGTGCCAGCAGTTCCCAGGGGGCCGGTGAAAAACTGTTTTTT. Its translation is CASSSQGAGEKLFF.

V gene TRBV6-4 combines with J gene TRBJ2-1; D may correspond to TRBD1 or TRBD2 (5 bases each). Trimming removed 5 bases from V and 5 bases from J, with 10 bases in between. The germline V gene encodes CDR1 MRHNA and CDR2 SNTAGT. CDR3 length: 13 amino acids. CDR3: CASSQGPNNEQFF. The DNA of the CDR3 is TGTGCCAGCAGTCAGGGACCCAACAATGAGCAGTTCTTC.

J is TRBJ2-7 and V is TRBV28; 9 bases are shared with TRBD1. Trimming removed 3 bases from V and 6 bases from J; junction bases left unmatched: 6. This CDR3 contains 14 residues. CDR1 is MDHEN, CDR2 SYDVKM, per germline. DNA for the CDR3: TGTGCCAGCAGTTTCGGGGACAGGGCGGGCGAGCAGTACTTC. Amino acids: CASSFGDRAGEQYF.

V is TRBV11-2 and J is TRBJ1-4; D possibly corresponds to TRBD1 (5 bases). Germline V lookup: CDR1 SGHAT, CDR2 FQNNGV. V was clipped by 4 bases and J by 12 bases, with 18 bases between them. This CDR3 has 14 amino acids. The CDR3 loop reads CASSSGTEVGELFF. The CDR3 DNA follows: TGTGCCAGCAGCTCAGGGACGGAAGTTGGTGAACTGTTTTTT.

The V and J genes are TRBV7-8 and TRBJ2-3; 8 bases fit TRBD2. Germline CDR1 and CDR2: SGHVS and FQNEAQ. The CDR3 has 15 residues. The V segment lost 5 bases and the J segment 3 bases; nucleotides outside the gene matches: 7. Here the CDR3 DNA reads TGTGCCAGCAGCCCTCTCGGCGGGAGGACAGATACGCAGTATTTT. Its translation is CASSPLGGRTDTQYF.

In DNA form, the CDR3 reads TGTGCCAGCAGCAATATCGGGGGGAACTATGGCTACACCTTC. Its translation: CASSNIGGNYGYTF. The chain carries TRBV7-2 and TRBJ1-2; D may be TRBD1 (5 bases). The CDR3 totals 14 residues. V lost 5 bases and J lost 2, with 12 bases in between. The V gene's germline CDR1 is SGHTA and CDR2 FQGNSA.

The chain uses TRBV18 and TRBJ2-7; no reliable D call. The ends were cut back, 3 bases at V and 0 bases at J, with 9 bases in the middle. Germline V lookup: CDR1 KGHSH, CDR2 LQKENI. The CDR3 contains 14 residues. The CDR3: CASSPNLDSYEQYF. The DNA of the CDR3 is TGTGCCAGCTCACCCAACCTAGACTCCTACGAGCAGTACTTC.

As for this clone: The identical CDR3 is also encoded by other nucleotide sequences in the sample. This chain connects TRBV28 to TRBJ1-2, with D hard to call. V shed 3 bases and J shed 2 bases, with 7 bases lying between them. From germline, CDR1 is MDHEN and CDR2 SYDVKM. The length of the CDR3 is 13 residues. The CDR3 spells CASSFRGNYGYTF. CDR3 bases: TGTGCCAGCAGTTTTAGAGGGAACTATGGCTACACCTTC.

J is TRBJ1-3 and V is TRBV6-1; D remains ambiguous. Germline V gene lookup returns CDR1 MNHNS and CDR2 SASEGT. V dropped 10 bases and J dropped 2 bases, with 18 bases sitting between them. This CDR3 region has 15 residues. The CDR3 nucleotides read TGTGCCACACTTCCTACGGGGAAAACTGGAAACACCATATATTTT. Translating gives CATLPTGKTGNTIYF.

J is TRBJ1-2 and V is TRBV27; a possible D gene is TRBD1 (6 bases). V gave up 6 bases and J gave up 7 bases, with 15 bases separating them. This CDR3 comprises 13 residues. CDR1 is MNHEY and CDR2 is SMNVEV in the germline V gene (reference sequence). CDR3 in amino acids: CASSLRGGSGYTF. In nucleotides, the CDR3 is TGTGCCAGCAGCCTTAGGGGGGGTAGTGGCTACACCTTC.

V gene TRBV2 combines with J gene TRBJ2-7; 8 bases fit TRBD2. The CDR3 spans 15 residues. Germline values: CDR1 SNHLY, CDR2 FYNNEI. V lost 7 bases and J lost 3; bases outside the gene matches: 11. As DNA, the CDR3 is TGTGCCAGCACCACGGAAGCGGGAGAGTTCTACGAGCAGTACTTC. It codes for CASTTEAGEFYEQYF.

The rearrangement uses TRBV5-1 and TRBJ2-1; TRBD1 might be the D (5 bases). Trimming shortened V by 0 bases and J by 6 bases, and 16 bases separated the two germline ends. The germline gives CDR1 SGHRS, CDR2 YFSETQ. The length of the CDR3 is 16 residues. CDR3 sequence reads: CASSLAPTEKLNEQFF. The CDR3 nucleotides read TGCGCCAGCAGCTTGGCACCGACAGAGAAGCTCAATGAGCAGTTCTTC.

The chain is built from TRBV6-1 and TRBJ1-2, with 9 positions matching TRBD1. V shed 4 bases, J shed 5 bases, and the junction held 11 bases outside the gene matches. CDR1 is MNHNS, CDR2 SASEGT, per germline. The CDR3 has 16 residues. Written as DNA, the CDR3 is TGTGCCAGCAGTGGGGATGCAGGACAGGGGAGTTATGGCTACACCTTC. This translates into CASSGDAGQGSYGYTF.